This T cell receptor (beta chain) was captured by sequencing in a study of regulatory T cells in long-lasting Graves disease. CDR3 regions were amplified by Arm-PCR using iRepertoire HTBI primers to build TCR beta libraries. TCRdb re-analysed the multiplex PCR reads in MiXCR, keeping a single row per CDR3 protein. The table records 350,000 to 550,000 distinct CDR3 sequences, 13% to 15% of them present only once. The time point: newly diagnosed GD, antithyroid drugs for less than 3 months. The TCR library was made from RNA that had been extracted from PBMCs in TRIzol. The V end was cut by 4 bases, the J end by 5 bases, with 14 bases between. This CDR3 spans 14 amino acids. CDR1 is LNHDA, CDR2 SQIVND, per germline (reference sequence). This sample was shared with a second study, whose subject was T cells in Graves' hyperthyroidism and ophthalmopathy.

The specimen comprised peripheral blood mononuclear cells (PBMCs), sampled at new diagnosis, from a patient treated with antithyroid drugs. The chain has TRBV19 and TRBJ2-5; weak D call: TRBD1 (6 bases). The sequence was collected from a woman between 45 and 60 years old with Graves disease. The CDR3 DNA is TGTGCCAGTAGTAATAACAGGGCTGGTGAGACCCAGTACTTC. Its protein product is CASSNNRAGETQYF.